This entry describes one T cell receptor beta chain. The antigen is undetermined. Only in-frame clones appear in the TCRdb table, and some are missing; sequencing was by immunoSEQ multiplex PCR. The sample carries around 2.5 million clones, 80% to 95% recorded once. This specimen belongs to a study of shared clonotypes between healthy human individuals. Study findings and constraints: Generally, estimated richness proved larger in naive subsets than it did in memory subsets.

This CDR3 has 13 amino acids. V dropped 4 bases and J dropped 6 bases, with 8 bases sitting between them. Germline CDR1 is SGHRS and CDR2 is YFSETQ. The sample comprised naive CD4+ T cells from PBMCs. Subset reported: CD45RA+ positively selected. V gene TRBV5-1 combines with J gene TRBJ1-6; D unclear. The TCR originated in a man aged 18 to 29 in good health. Some clones in this sample may be carry-over from other donors' samples. The CDR3 DNA reads TGCGCCAGCAGCAGCGTCGGTAATTCACCCCTCCACTTT. Translation gives CASSSVGNSPLHF.